A selection of T cell receptor beta chains follows, all from one sample in a study of molecular identifiers for immune sequencing clone quantification. TCRdb processed the PCR reads anew with MiXCR; each CDR3 protein has one entry. In the table there are more than 450,000 distinct CDR3 sequences, around 23% of which are singletons. Specimen: naive CD8+ T cells from blood, with Jurkat cell RNA spiked in. These receptors originate from a human donor in good health. Some libraries in this study had Jurkat cell RNA spiked in. Both conserved end residues are part of each CDR3. A D gene is named only where the DNA matches it firmly. Where a row states a size, it is once, few, many or the class of an expanded clone; other rows omit it.

few	TRBJ1-3	TRBD1	TRBV9	CASSVEGTVSNTIYF	TGTGCCAGCAGCGTAGAGGGGACAGTGTCTAACACCATATATTTT
-	TRBJ1-3	-	TRBV4-3	CASSQAPGPGNTIYF	TGCGCCAGCAGCCAAGCACCGGGACCTGGAAACACCATATATTTT
few	TRBJ2-1	-	TRBV29-1	CSVEDLRRPTYNEQFF	TGCAGCGTTGAAGATCTGCGTAGGCCTACCTACAATGAGCAGTTCTTC
-	TRBJ2-7	-	TRBV6-2/TRBV6-3	CASSLLEGVYEQYF	TGTGCCAGCAGTCTGCTGGAGGGGGTGTACGAGCAGTACTTC
-	TRBJ2-7	-	TRBV6-2/TRBV6-3	CASSRRGTEATYEQYF	TGTGCCAGCAGTCGGAGGGGGACAGAAGCTACCTACGAGCAGTACTTC
few	TRBJ1-4	-	TRBV4-3	CASSQEWQMATNEKLFF	TGCGCCAGCAGCCAAGAATGGCAGATGGCGACTAATGAAAAACTGTTTTTT
-	TRBJ1-1	-	TRBV2	CASSEGRRVDTEVFF	TGTGCCAGCAGTGAAGGACGCAGGGTAGACACTGAAGTTTTCTTT
few	TRBJ2-3	TRBD2	TRBV19	CASKLAGVVADTQYF	TGTGCCAGTAAACTAGCGGGAGTCGTTGCAGATACGCAGTATTTT
many	TRBJ2-7	-	TRBV7-9	CASSPSRAYEQYF	TGTGCCAGCAGCCCGAGTCGAGCCTACGAGCAGTACTTC
-	TRBJ2-7	-	TRBV11-2	CASSPPISSYEQYF	TGTGCCAGCAGCCCACCGATCAGCTCCTACGAGCAGTACTTC
few	TRBJ2-2	TRBD2	TRBV6-6	CASSYSSWEGNTGELFF	TGTGCCAGCAGTTACTCGAGTTGGGAGGGCAACACCGGGGAGCTGTTTTTT
-	TRBJ1-1	-	TRBV13	CASSLDTGTSDTEAFF	TGTGCCAGCAGCTTAGACACCGGGACATCGGACACTGAAGCTTTCTTT
-	TRBJ2-3	-	TRBV6-2/TRBV6-3	CASREDGRWDTQYF	TGTGCCAGCAGAGAGGACGGACGCTGGGATACGCAGTATTTT